These 2 T cell receptor beta chains were sequenced from one sample in a study of OX40 agonist ivuxolimab in advanced cancers. The method behind the library was the immunoSEQ multiplex PCR assay. TCRdb took over this immuneACCESS table, retaining in-frame rearrangements with V and J assigned. Such tables are incomplete; in checked studies, under half of the missing clones stem from an unresolved V gene, and the remainder is unexplained. The table for this sample lists some 100,000 clones; over 75% of them were counted only once. Roughly 2.1% of the sample is in the top ten clones. The sample consisted of CD4+ or CD8+ T cells sorted from blood, taken in a trial of the OX40 agonist ivuxolimab. These receptors all stem from an adult with an advanced solid tumor such as melanoma, head and neck, liver or kidney cancer.

This clone was detected once. The chain links TRBV5-1 to TRBJ2-1; the match to TRBD1 covers 7 bases. J gave up 9 bases and V 0 bases, and 3 bases lay outside the gene matches. The germline gives CDR1 SGHRS, CDR2 YFSETQ. The CDR3 is made up of 13 amino acids. The CDR3 DNA reads TGCGCCAGCAGCTTGGGACAGGGTGGTGAGCAGTTCTTC. Protein sequence: CASSLGQGGEQFF.

This chain uses TRBV6-5 with TRBJ2-1; 9 bases map to TRBD2. V dropped 0 bases and J dropped 4; count of bases not matched to a gene: 4. Germline CDR1 reads MNHEY; CDR2 reads SVGAGI. This CDR3 has 16 amino acids. This CDR3 reads CASSYSWREGYNEQFF. DNA of the CDR3: TGTGCCAGCAGTTACTCTTGGCGGGAGGGTTACAATGAGCAGTTCTTC.